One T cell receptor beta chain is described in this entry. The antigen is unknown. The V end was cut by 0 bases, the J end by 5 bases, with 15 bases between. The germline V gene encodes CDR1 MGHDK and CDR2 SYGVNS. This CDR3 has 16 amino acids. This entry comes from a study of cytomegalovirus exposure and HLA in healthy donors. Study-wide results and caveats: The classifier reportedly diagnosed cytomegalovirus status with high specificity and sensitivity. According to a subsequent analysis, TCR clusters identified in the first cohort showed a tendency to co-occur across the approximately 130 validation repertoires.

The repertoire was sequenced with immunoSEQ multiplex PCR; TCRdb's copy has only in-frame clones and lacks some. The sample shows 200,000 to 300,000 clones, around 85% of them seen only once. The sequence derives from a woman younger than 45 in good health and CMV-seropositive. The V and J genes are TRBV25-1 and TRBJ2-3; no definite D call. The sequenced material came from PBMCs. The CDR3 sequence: CASSEYLPVPGDTQYF. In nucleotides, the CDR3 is TGTGCCAGCAGTGAATACCTCCCCGTGCCAGGAGATACGCAGTATTTT.